The clone carrying this TCR beta chain was seen once. The sample is drawn from a study of blood T cell repertoires in COVID-19. Profiling relied on immunoSEQ multiplex PCR, and the TCRdb table lists in-frame clones only, not all of them. The sample lists tens of thousands of clones, roughly 85% occurring once. The V end was cut by 6 bases, the J end by 8 bases, with 13 bases between. Per germline, CDR1 MNHEY and CDR2 SVGAGI. The CDR3 has 12 residues. The chain uses TRBV6-5 and TRBJ1-2; D perhaps matches TRBD1 (6 bases). The receptor was isolated from a human donor in a cohort sampled during active COVID-19. Sequenced input: peripheral blood. In nucleotides, the CDR3 is TGTGCCAGCAGATTAACAGGGATCGGCTACACCTTC. The encoded protein is CASRLTGIGYTF.